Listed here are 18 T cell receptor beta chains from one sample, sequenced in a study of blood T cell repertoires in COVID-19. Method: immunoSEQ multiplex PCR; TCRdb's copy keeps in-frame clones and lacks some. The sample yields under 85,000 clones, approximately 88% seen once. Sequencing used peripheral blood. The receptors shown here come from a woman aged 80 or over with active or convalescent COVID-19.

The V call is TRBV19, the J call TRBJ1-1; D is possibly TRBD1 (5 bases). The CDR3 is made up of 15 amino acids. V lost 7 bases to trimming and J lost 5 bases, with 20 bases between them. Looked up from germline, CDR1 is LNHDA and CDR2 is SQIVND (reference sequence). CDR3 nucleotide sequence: TGTGCCAGTATTGCCCCAGGTGGGGGGAGGACTGAAGCTTTCTTT. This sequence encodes CASIAPGGGRTEAFF.

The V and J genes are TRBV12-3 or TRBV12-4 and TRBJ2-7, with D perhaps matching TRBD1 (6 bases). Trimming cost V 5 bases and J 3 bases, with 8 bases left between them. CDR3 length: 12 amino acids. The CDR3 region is CASSRDIYEQYF. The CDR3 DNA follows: TGTGCCAGCAGTAGGGACATCTACGAGCAGTACTTC.

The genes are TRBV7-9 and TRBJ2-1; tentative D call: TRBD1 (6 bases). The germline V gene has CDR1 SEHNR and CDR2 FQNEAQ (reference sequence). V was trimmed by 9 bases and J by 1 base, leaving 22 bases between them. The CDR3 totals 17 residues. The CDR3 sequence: CASSGHPLTGSYNEQFF. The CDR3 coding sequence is TGTGCCAGTTCGGGACACCCTCTAACGGGATCCTACAATGAGCAGTTCTTC.

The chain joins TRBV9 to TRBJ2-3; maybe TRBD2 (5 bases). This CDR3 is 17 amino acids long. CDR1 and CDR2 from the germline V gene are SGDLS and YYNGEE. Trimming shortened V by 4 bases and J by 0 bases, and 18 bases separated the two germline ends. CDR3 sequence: CASSRVTPGISTDTQYF. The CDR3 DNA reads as TGTGCCAGCAGCAGAGTAACACCCGGGATTAGCACAGATACGCAGTATTTT. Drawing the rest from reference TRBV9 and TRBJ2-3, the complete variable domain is DSGVTQTPKHLITATGQRVTLRCSPRSGDLSVYWYQQSLDQGLQFLIQYYNGEERAKGNILERFSAQQFPDLHSELNLSSLELGDSALYFCASSRVTPGISTDTQYFGPGTRLTVL.

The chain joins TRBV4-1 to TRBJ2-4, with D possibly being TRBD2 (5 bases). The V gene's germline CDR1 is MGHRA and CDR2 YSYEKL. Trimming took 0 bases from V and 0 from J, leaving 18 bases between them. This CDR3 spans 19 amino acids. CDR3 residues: CASSQDSITGLLAKNIQYF. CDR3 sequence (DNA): TGCGCCAGCAGCCAAGATTCAATTACGGGGTTGCTAGCCAAAAACATTCAGTACTTC.

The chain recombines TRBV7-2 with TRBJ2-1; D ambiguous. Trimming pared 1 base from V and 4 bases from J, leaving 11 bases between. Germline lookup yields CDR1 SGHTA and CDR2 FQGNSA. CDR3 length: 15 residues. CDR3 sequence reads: CASSLGRQTYNEQFF. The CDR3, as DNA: TGTGCCAGCAGCTTAGGCCGGCAGACTTACAATGAGCAGTTCTTC.

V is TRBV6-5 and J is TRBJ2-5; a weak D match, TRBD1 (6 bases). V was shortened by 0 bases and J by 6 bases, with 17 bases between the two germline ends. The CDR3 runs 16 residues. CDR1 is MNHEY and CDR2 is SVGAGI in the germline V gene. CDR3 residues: CASSYSLTTGRQTQYF. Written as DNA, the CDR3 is TGTGCCAGCAGTTACTCACTCACTACAGGGCGGCAGACCCAGTACTTC.

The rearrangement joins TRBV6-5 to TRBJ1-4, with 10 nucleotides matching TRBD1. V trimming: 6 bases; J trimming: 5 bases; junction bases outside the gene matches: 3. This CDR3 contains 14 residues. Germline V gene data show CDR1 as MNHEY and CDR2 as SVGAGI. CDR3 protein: CASSLTGGNEKLFF. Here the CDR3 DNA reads TGTGCCAGCAGCCTGACAGGGGGCAATGAAAAACTGTTTTTT.

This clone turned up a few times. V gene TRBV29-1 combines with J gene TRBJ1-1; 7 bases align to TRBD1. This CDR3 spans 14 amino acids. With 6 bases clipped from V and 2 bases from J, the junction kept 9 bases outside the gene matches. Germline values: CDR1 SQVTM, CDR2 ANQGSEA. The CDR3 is CSVSRDSSNTEAFF. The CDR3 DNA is TGCAGCGTCTCTAGGGACAGCTCTAACACTGAAGCTTTCTTT.

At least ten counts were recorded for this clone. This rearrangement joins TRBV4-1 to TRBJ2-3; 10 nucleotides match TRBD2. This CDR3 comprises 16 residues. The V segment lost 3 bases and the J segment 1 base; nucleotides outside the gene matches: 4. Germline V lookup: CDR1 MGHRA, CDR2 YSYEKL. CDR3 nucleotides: TGCGCCAGCAGCCATTTCGGACTAGCGGGCACAGATACGCAGTATTTT. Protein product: CASSHFGLAGTDTQYF.

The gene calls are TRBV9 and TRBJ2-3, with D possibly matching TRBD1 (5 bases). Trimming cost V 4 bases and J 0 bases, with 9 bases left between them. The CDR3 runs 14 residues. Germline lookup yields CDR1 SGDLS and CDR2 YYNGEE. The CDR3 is CASSQAGSTDTQYF. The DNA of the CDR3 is TGTGCCAGCAGCCAGGCAGGGAGCACAGATACGCAGTATTTT. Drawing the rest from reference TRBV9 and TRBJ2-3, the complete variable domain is DSGVTQTPKHLITATGQRVTLRCSPRSGDLSVYWYQQSLDQGLQFLIQYYNGEERAKGNILERFSAQQFPDLHSELNLSSLELGDSALYFCASSQAGSTDTQYFGPGTRLTVL.

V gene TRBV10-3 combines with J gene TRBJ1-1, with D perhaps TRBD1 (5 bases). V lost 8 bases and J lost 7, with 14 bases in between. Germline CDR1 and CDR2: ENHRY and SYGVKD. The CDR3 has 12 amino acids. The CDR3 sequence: CAISGLGHEAFF. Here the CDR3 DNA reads TGTGCCATCTCGGGCCTTGGACATGAAGCTTTCTTT.

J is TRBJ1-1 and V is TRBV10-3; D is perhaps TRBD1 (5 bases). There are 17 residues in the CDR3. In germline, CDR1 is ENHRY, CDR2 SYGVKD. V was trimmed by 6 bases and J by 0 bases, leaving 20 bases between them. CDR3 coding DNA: TGTGCCATCAGCAAAGACAGCTTGAAGGGGATGAACACTGAAGCTTTCTTT. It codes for CAISKDSLKGMNTEAFF.

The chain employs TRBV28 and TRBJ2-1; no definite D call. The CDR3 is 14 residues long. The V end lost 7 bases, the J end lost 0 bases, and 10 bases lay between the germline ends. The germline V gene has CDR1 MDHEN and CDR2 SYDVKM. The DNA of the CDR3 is TGTGCCAGCAAACCACTAACCTCCTACAATGAGCAGTTCTTC. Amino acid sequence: CASKPLTSYNEQFF. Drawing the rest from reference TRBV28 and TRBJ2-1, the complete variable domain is DVKVTQSSRYLVKRTGEKVFLECVQDMDHENMFWYRQDPGLGLRLIYFSYDVKMKEKGDIPEGYSVSREKKERFSLILESASTNQTSMYLCASKPLTSYNEQFFGPGTRLTVL.

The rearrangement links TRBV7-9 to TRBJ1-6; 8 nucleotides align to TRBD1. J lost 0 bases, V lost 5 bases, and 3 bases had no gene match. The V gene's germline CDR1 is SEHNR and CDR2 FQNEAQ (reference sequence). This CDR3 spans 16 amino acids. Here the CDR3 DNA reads TGTGCCAGCAGCGGGGACAGGAGCTCCTATAATTCACCCCTCCACTTT. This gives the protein CASSGDRSSYNSPLHF.

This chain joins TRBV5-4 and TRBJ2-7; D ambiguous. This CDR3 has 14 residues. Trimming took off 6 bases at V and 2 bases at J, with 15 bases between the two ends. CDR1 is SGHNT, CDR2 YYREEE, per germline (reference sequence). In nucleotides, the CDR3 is TGTGCCAGCACCACCGGTCGGAGCCCCTACGAGCAGTACTTC. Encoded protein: CASTTGRSPYEQYF.

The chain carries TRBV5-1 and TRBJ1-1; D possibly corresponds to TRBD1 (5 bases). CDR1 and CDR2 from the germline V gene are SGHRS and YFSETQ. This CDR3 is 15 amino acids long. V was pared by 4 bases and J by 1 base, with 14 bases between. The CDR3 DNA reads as TGCGCCAGCAGCATGACAGATCGACGGAACACTGAAGCTTTCTTT. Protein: CASSMTDRRNTEAFF.

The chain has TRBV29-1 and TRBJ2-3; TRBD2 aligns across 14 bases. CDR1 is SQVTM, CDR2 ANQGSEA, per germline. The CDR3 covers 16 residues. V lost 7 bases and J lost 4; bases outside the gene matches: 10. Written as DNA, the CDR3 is TGCAGCGGATCTCGGACTAGCGGGAGGAGCCCAGATACGCAGTATTTT. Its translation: CSGSRTSGRSPDTQYF.